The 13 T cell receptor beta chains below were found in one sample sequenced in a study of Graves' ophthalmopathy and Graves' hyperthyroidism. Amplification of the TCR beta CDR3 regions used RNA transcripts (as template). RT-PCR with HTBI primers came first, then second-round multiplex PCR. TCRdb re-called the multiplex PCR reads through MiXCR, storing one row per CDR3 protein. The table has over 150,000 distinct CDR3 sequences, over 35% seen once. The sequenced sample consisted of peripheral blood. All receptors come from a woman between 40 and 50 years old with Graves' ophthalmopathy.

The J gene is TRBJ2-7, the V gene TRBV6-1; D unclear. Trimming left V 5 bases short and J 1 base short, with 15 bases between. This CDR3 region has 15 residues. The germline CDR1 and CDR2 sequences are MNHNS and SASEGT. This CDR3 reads CASSPSGLSSYEQYF. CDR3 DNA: TGTGCCAGCAGTCCCTCAGGATTAAGTTCCTACGAGCAGTACTTC.

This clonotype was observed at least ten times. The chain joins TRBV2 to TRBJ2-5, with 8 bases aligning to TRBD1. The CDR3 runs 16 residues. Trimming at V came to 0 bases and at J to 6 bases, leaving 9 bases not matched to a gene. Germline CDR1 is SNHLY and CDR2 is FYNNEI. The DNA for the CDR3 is TGTGCCAGCAGTGAAGCGCAGGGGGCGTTTCGTCAGACCCAGTACTTC. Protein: CASSEAQGAFRQTQYF.

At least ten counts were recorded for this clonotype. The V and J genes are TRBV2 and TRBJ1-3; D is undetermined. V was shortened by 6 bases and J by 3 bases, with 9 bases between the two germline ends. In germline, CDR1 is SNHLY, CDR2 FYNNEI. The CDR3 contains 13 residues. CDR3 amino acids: CASRRAFGNTIYF. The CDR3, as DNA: TGTGCCAGCAGAAGGGCTTTTGGAAACACCATATATTTT.

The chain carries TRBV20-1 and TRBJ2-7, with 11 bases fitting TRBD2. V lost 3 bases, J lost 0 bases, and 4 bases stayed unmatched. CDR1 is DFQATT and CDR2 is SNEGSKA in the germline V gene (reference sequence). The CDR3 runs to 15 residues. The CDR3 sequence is CSASYGTSGSYEQYF. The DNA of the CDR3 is TGCAGTGCTAGTTATGGGACTAGCGGCTCCTACGAGCAGTACTTC.

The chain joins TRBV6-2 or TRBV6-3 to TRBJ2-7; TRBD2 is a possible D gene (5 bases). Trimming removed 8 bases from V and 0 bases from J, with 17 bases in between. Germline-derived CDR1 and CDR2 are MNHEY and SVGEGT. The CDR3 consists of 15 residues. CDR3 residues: CASVTGESSSYEQYF. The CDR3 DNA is TGTGCCAGCGTTACCGGGGAGAGTAGCTCCTACGAGCAGTACTTC.

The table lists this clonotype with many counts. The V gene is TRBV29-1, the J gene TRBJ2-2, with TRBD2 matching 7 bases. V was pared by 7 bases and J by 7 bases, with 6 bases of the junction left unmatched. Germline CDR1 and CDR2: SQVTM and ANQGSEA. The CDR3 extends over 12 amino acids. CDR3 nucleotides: TGCAGCGCCTCGCGGGGGAGCGGGGAGCTGTTTTTT. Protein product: CSASRGSGELFF.

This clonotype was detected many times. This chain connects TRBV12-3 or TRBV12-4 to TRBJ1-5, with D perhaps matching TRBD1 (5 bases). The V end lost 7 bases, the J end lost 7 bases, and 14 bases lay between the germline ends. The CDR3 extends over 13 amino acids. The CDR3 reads CASTRDFKQPQHF. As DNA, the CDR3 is TGTGCCAGCACAAGGGACTTTAAACAGCCCCAGCATTTT.

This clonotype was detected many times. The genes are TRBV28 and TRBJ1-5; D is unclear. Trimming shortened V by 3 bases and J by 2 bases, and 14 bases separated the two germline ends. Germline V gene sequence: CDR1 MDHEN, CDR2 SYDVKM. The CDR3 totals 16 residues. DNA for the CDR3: TGTGCCAGCAGTTTGGCGCGGAGGGTGGGCAATCAGCCCCAGCATTTT. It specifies CASSLARRVGNQPQHF.

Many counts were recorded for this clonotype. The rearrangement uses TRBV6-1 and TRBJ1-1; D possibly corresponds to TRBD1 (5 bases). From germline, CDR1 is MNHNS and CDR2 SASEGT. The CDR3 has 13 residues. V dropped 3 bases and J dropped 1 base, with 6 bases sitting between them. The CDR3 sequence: CASSDDRNTEAFF. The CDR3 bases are TGTGCCAGCAGTGACGACAGGAACACTGAAGCTTTCTTT.

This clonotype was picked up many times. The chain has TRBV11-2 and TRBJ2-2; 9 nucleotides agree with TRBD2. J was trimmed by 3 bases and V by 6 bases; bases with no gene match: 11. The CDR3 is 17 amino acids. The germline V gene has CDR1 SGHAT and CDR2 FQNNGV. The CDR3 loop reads CASRKAGGNGDTGELFF. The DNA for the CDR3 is TGTGCCAGCAGAAAAGCGGGGGGAAATGGAGACACCGGGGAGCTGTTTTTT.

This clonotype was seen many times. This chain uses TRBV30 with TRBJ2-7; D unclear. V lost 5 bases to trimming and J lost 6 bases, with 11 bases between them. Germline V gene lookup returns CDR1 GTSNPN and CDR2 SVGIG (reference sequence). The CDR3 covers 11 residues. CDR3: CAWEVRTEQYF. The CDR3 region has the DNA TGTGCCTGGGAAGTTCGTACCGAGCAGTACTTC.

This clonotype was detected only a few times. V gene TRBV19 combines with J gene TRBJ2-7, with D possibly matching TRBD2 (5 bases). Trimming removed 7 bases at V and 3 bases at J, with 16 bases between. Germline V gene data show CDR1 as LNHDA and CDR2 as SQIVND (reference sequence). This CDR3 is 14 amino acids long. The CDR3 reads CASTQAAGLYEQYF. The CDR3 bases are TGTGCCAGTACTCAGGCGGCGGGCCTCTACGAGCAGTACTTC.

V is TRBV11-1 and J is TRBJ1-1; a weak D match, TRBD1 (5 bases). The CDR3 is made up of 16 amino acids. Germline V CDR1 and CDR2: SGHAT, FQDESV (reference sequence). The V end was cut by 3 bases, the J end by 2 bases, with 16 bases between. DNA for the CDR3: TGTGCCAGCAGCTTTCGGTGGGGGGAAGGTAACACTGAAGCTTTCTTT. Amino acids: CASSFRWGEGNTEAFF.